This entry lists 27 T cell receptor beta chains sequenced from one sample in a study of post-analysis software for immune sequencing data (dated by TCRdb to between 2014 and 2017). The full study reports these points: Several TRBV segments, including TRBV5-6, TRBV5-1 and TRBV20-1, were significantly more frequent in patients than controls.

Their antigens remain unidentified. The library was made by PCR. For sequencing, an Illumina HiSeq 2500 was employed. To reduce PCR and sequencing biases, unique molecular identifiers were built into the TCR beta cDNA libraries. The public sequencing data were trimmed at Q25 with fastp and processed into clonotypes with MiXCR by TCRdb, which kept only in-frame beta chains. Identical CDR3 proteins give one entry, which carries the most common genes and DNA. Present in this sample are about 810,000 distinct CDR3 sequences, about 50% of which were seen just once. Roughly 4.4% of the sample is in the top ten clones. Input material: blood. These receptors originate from a girl aged 10 to 17 with multiple sclerosis.

In its sample, this clonotype was seen once. This chain uses TRBV20-1 with TRBJ2-3; TRBD2 matches at 8 bases. Germline CDR1 is DFQATT and CDR2 is SNEGSKA (reference sequence). The trim removed 6 bases at V and 4 bases at J, leaving 9 bases unmatched. The CDR3 has 14 amino acids. This CDR3 is CSAPRAGGADTQYF. The CDR3 DNA is TGCAGTGCCCCCCGAGCCGGGGGGGCAGATACGCAGTATTTT.

This clonotype was seen just once. The genes are TRBV4-1 and TRBJ2-7, with 8 bases aligning to TRBD1. The CDR3 spans 17 residues. Germline-derived CDR1 and CDR2 are MGHRA and YSYEKL. V was pared by 0 bases and J by 3 bases, with 10 bases of the junction left unmatched. The CDR3, as DNA: TGCGCCAGCAGCCAAGATACTCAGGGGGCTAAAGACTACGAGCAGTACTTC. It specifies CASSQDTQGAKDYEQYF.

On this clonotype: One end of the junction fails to match germline, which may point to a read error. The J gene is TRBJ2-7, the V gene TRBV15, with TRBD1 identical over 11 bases. CDR1 is LNHNV and CDR2 is YYDKDF in the germline V gene (reference sequence). This CDR3 is built from 15 residues. CDR3 DNA sequence: TGTGCCACCGGCAGAGCCGGGACAGGGGGCTACGAGCAGTACTTC. It encodes CATGRAGTGGYEQYF.

The rearrangement uses TRBV15 and TRBJ2-4, with D perhaps assigned TRBD1 or TRBD2 (6 bases each). The J call is doubtful: the DNA matches TRBJ2-7 better. The germline gives CDR1 LNHNV, CDR2 YYDKDF (reference sequence). The CDR3 is 15 residues long. The CDR3: CATTREDRSSYEQYF. For the CDR3, the DNA is TGTGCCACCACCAGGGAGGACAGAAGCTCCTACGAGCAGTACTTC.

This clonotype was counted between two and nine times. The rearrangement links TRBV6-4 to TRBJ2-2, with TRBD2 as a possible D gene (6 bases). This CDR3 spans 13 amino acids. The V gene's germline CDR1 is MRHNA and CDR2 SNTAGT. Deletions cut 4 bases from V and 8 bases from J, with 11 bases between. The CDR3 nucleotides are TGTGCCAGCAGTGCTCGGGAGTCTGGGGAGCTGTTTTTT. Protein product: CASSARESGELFF.

The rearrangement joins TRBV7-9 to TRBJ1-2; 10 bases align to TRBD1. The CDR3 contains 14 residues. V lost 6 bases to trimming and J lost 8 bases; unmatched junction nucleotides: 9. Germline values: CDR1 SEHNR, CDR2 FQNEAQ (reference sequence). CDR3 loop: CASRDDRGLSGYTF. CDR3 nucleotide sequence: TGTGCCAGCAGGGACGACAGGGGGCTCTCGGGCTACACCTTC.

The genes are TRBV20-1 and TRBJ2-3, with 7 bases identical to TRBD2. This CDR3 is built from 14 residues. Germline lookup yields CDR1 DFQATT and CDR2 SNEGSKA (reference sequence). The V gene end was trimmed by 4 bases and the J gene end by 1 base; junction bases not matched to a gene: 5. CDR3 amino acids: CSAISGAGTDTQYF. DNA of the CDR3: TGCAGTGCTATCAGCGGGGCTGGCACAGATACGCAGTATTTT.

The genes are TRBV7-2 and TRBJ2-5; D is perhaps TRBD1 or TRBD2 (6 bases each). The CDR3 is 16 residues long. Germline CDR1 is SGHTA and CDR2 is FQGNSA. V was trimmed by 1 base and J by 4 bases, leaving 16 bases between them. The CDR3, as DNA: TGTGCCAGCAGCTTAGACGGGGGCGCGGGGTTAGAGACCCAGTACTTC. Translated: CASSLDGGAGLETQYF. Variable domain in full (rest from reference TRBV7-2 and TRBJ2-5): GAGVSQSPSNKVTEKGKDVELRCDPISGHTALYWYRQSLGQGLEFLIYFQGNSAPDKSGLPSDRFSAERTGGSVSTLTIQRTQQEDSAVYLCASSLDGGAGLETQYFGPGTRLLVL.

This chain links TRBV29-1 with TRBJ2-7, with 7 nucleotides matching TRBD1. The J segment lost 0 bases and the V segment lost 0 bases, leaving 5 bases of the junction unmatched. From germline, CDR1 is SQVTM and CDR2 ANQGSEA. The CDR3 is 15 amino acids. The CDR3 region has the DNA TGCAGCGTTGAAGATCCACAGGGGTCCTCCTACGAGCAGTACTTC. It yields the protein CSVEDPQGSSYEQYF.

The chain's CDR3 is CASSPDGGASDTQYF. The CDR3 nucleotides read TGTGCCAGCTCACCTGACGGGGGGGCCTCAGATACGCAGTATTTT. This chain connects TRBV18 to TRBJ2-3, with 8 bases aligning to TRBD2. Germline CDR1 reads KGHSH; CDR2 reads LQKENI. The ends lost 3 bases at V and 4 bases at J; junction bases unmatched: 6. The CDR3 loop spans 15 amino acids.

This chain links TRBV12-3 or TRBV12-4 with TRBJ1-5; D ambiguous. The CDR3 is made up of 16 amino acids. Trimming stripped 5 bases from V and 3 bases from J, with 17 bases between. The CDR3 sequence is CASSLGVRSFNQPQHF. The DNA for the CDR3 is TGTGCCAGCAGTCTAGGCGTCCGCAGCTTCAATCAGCCCCAGCATTTT.

This chain links TRBV6-1 with TRBJ2-1, with 12 bases lining up with TRBD2. In germline, CDR1 is MNHNS, CDR2 SASEGT. This CDR3 has 17 amino acids. The J segment lost 4 bases and the V segment lost 5 bases, leaving 9 bases of the junction unmatched. The CDR3 reads CASSLEAGTSGYNEQFF. For the CDR3, the DNA is TGTGCCAGCAGTCTAGAGGCCGGGACTAGCGGGTACAATGAGCAGTTCTTC.

The rearrangement joins TRBV4-1 to TRBJ2-3; D gene uncertain. The CDR3 sequence is 17 residues long. The germline CDR1 and CDR2 sequences are MGHRA and YSYEKL. V was clipped by 0 bases and J by 2 bases, with 15 bases between them. This chain's CDR3 is CASSQDQQTHYTDTQYF. DNA of the CDR3: TGCGCCAGCAGCCAAGATCAACAGACCCACTACACAGATACGCAGTATTTT.

This clonotype was recorded a few times. This chain connects TRBV2 to TRBJ2-1; 7 bases are a match to TRBD2. V shed 4 bases, J shed 0 bases, and the junction held 9 bases outside the gene matches. The CDR3 sequence is 17 residues long. CDR1 is SNHLY, CDR2 FYNNEI, per germline. Here the CDR3 DNA reads TGTGCCAGCAGTGGTAATAGCGGGCCAAGCTCCTACAATGAGCAGTTCTTC. Amino acid sequence: CASSGNSGPSSYNEQFF.

This clonotype was recorded only once. This chain joins TRBV20-1 and TRBJ2-1; 11 nucleotides agree with TRBD2. Losses at the gene ends were 8 bases for V and 2 bases for J; bases not matched to a gene: 11. Per germline, CDR1 DFQATT and CDR2 SNEGSKA (reference sequence). CDR3 length: 16 amino acids. CDR3 protein: CSTYASGGLAYNEQFF. In DNA form, the CDR3 reads TGCAGTACATACGCTAGCGGGGGGTTAGCCTACAATGAGCAGTTCTTC.

This rearrangement joins TRBV6-6 to TRBJ2-3; 7 bases align to TRBD1. The germline V gene has CDR1 MNHNY and CDR2 SVGAGI (reference sequence). This CDR3 spans 15 amino acids. Unmatched junction bases numbered 8, after V lost 6 bases and J lost 2 bases. CDR3 nucleotide sequence: TGTGCCAGCAGATATCAGACAGGGCCCACAGATACGCAGTATTTT. The encoded protein is CASRYQTGPTDTQYF.

The sample holds a few counts of this clonotype. V is TRBV5-1 and J is TRBJ2-1; 8 bases line up with TRBD1. Looked up from germline, CDR1 is SGHRS and CDR2 is YFSETQ. The CDR3 contains 15 residues. V was clipped by 4 bases and J by 7 bases; unmatched bases: 10. The CDR3 sequence is CASSGQGAEWNEQFF. CDR3 bases: TGCGCCAGCAGCGGGCAGGGGGCGGAGTGGAATGAGCAGTTCTTC.

V gene TRBV29-1 combines with J gene TRBJ2-7, with D unresolved. The DNA end lines up better with TRBJ2-5; the J call may be wrong. CDR3 length equals 12 residues. Germline V gene lookup returns CDR1 SQVTM and CDR2 ANQGSEA. The DNA for the CDR3 is TGCAGCGTTGGAATGGGGTGGGAGACCCAGTACTTC. It translates to CSVGMGWETQYF.

CDR3 sequence: CASSQDFKTSGGLETYEQYF. As DNA, the CDR3 is TGTGCCAGCAGCCAAGATTTCAAGACTAGCGGGGGGCTGGAAACCTACGAGCAGTACTTC. V is TRBV4-2 and J is TRBJ2-5, with 13 bases lining up with TRBD2. The DNA end is more similar to TRBJ2-7, so the J call may be wrong. The CDR3 has 20 amino acids. The germline V gene encodes CDR1 LGHNA and CDR2 YNFKEQ.

This clonotype was seen a handful of times. In nucleotides, the CDR3 is TGCGCCAGCAGCGCCGGGACAGGTCACGAGCAGTACTTC. Its translation: CASSAGTGHEQYF. The rearrangement uses TRBV5-1 and TRBJ2-7; 8 positions agree with TRBD1. The CDR3 is 13 residues long. In germline, CDR1 is SGHRS, CDR2 YFSETQ. V dropped 4 bases and J dropped 5; count of bases not matched to a gene: 5. The whole variable domain, filled in from reference TRBV5-1 and TRBJ2-7, reads KAGVTQTPRYLIKTRGQQVTLSCSPISGHRSVSWYQQTPGQGLQFLFEYFSETQRNKGNFPGRFSGRQFSNSRSEMNVSTLELGDSALYLCASSAGTGHEQYFGPGTRLTVT.

This clonotype showed up many times. V is TRBV4-1 and J is TRBJ2-1, with D possibly matching TRBD2 (6 bases). Germline V lookup: CDR1 MGHRA, CDR2 YSYEKL. Between the trimmed V and J ends, which lost 0 bases and 0 bases, there was a span of 15 bases. The CDR3 is 18 amino acids. The CDR3 is CASSQDFGGGVSYNEQFF. The CDR3 region has the DNA TGCGCCAGCAGCCAAGATTTCGGGGGAGGCGTCTCCTACAATGAGCAGTTCTTC.

This chain connects TRBV20-1 to TRBJ1-4; tentatively, D is TRBD1 (6 bases). CDR1 and CDR2 from the germline V gene are DFQATT and SNEGSKA (reference sequence). Between the trimmed V and J ends, which lost 6 bases and 5 bases, there was a span of 28 bases. The CDR3 contains 18 residues. For the CDR3, the DNA is TGCAGTGCCCCGAGTCCGGGGGGCAGCCCTTGGGGAAATGAAAAACTGTTTTTT. This gives the protein CSAPSPGGSPWGNEKLFF.

The rearrangement joins TRBV20-1 to TRBJ2-5; 12 bases line up with TRBD2. The V gene end was trimmed by 3 bases and the J gene end by 0 bases; junction bases not matched to a gene: 5. The germline V gene has CDR1 DFQATT and CDR2 SNEGSKA (reference sequence). CDR3 length: 16 amino acids. CDR3 sequence: CSASGLAGGYQETQYF. Here the CDR3 DNA reads TGCAGTGCTAGCGGTCTAGCGGGGGGGTACCAAGAGACCCAGTACTTC.

The chain is built from TRBV20-1 and TRBJ1-1, with D possibly matching TRBD1 (5 bases). This CDR3 has 16 residues. Germline-derived CDR1 and CDR2 are DFQATT and SNEGSKA (reference sequence). Trimming took 0 bases from V and 2 from J, leaving 16 bases between them. The CDR3 DNA is TGCAGTGCTAGAGATTGGGGCCAGGCAGTCAACACTGAAGCTTTCTTT. Amino acid sequence: CSARDWGQAVNTEAFF.

In its sample, this clonotype was seen a few times. CDR3 amino acids: CASSLDRGESSYEQYF. CDR3 nucleotides: TGTGCCAGCAGCTTAGACAGGGGGGAAAGCTCCTACGAGCAGTACTTC. This sequence joins TRBV7-9 and TRBJ2-7, with 8 bases matching TRBD1. After removal of 1 base from V and 0 bases from J, the junction contained 5 bases not matched to a gene. CDR3 length: 16 amino acids. Germline V lookup: CDR1 SEHNR, CDR2 FQNEAQ (reference sequence).

This clonotype was observed a handful of times. The V and J genes are TRBV7-2 and TRBJ2-7, with D perhaps matching TRBD2 (6 bases). The V and J ends lost 4 bases and 4 bases respectively, with 14 bases between them. The CDR3 has 14 residues. CDR1 is SGHTA, CDR2 FQGNSA, per germline. CDR3 DNA sequence: TGTGCCAGCAGCTCCAATGGAGGGCCGTACGAGCAGTACTTC. Translation gives CASSSNGGPYEQYF.

This clonotype was counted a few times. This chain connects TRBV12-3 or TRBV12-4 to TRBJ1-4, with TRBD1 identical over 10 bases. The CDR3 sequence is 15 residues long. V was clipped by 6 bases and J by 5 bases; unmatched bases: 6. CDR3 sequence (DNA): TGTGCCAGCAGCCGCCCGGGACAGGGGAATGAAAAACTGTTTTTT. Translation: CASSRPGQGNEKLFF.